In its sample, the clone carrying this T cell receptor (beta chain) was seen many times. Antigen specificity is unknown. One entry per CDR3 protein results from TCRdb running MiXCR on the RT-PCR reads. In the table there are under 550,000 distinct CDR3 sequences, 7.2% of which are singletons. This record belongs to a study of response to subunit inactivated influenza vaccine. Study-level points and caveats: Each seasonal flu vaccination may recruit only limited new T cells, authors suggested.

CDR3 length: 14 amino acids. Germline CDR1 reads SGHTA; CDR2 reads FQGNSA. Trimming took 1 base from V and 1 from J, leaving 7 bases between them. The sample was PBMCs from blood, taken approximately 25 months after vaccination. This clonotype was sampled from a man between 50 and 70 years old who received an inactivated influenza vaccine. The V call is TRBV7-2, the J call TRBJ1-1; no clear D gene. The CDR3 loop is CASSLVATNTEAFF. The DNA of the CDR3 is TGTGCCAGCAGCTTAGTGGCCACGAACACTGAAGCTTTCTTT.